This is a list of T cell receptor beta chains from one sample in a study of response to subunit inactivated influenza vaccine. TCRdb redid the calling of the RT-PCR reads with MiXCR, one entry per CDR3 protein. The sample lists around 520,000 distinct CDR3 sequences; about 12% were seen once. Specimen: PBMCs from blood, collected on the day of vaccination. These receptor sequences come from a man aged 50 or older who received an inactivated influenza vaccine. The CDR3 runs from the conserved cysteine through the conserved F or W. D genes are given only for firm matches. Some rows mark clone size as missing; the rest say once, few, many or name a class of expanded clone.

len	d_gene	j_gene	abundance	v_gene	CDR3aa	CDR3nt
15	TRBD2	TRBJ2-1	-	TRBV20-1	CSARDLAGEYNEQFF	TGCAGTGCTAGAGATCTCGCGGGGGAGTACAATGAGCAGTTCTTC
13	-	TRBJ2-1	-	TRBV12-3/TRBV12-4	CASSGRQGNEQFF	TGTGCCAGCAGCGGGAGACAGGGAAATGAGCAGTTCTTC
14	-	TRBJ2-7	few	TRBV5-8	CASSLEATLYEQYF	TGTGCCAGCAGCTTGGAGGCGACCCTCTACGAGCAGTACTTC
13	-	TRBJ2-1	few	TRBV3-1	CASSQVTLDEQFF	TGTGCCAGCAGCCAAGTGACTTTGGATGAGCAGTTCTTC
14	-	TRBJ2-3	many	TRBV6-2/TRBV6-3	CASSYSKPQDTQYF	TGTGCCAGCAGTTACTCGAAGCCTCAGGATACGCAGTATTTT
14	-	TRBJ2-2	many	TRBV29-1	CSVVSVENTGELFF	TGCAGCGTTGTAAGCGTCGAGAACACCGGGGAGCTGTTTTTT
12	-	TRBJ2-3	many	TRBV5-1	CASSPERTLQYF	TGCGCCAGCAGCCCGGAAAGGACTCTGCAGTATTTT
14	TRBD2	TRBJ2-7	-	TRBV28	CASRSGSSSYEQYF	TGTGCCAGCAGGAGCGGGAGTTCCTCCTACGAGCAGTACTTC
16	-	TRBJ2-5	few	TRBV7-8	CASSLSGRGAPETQYF	TGTGCCAGCAGCTTATCTGGCAGGGGTGCTCCAGAGACCCAGTACTTC
14	-	TRBJ2-6	-	TRBV29-1	CSVVLGSGANVLTF	TGCAGCGTTGTTCTCGGCTCTGGGGCCAACGTCCTGACTTTC
15	-	TRBJ2-5	many	TRBV7-2	CASSLGTYSGETQYF	TGTGCCAGCAGCTTAGGGACTTACTCGGGGGAGACCCAGTACTTC
13	-	TRBJ2-3	many	TRBV4-2	CASSQDPGDTQYF	TGTGCCAGCAGCCAAGATCCCGGGGATACGCAGTATTTT
13	TRBD1	TRBJ2-4	few	TRBV7-2	CASSYRDRNIQYF	TGTGCCAGCAGCTACCGGGACAGGAACATTCAGTACTTC
14	TRBD1	TRBJ2-7	-	TRBV4-3	CASSRGDSTYEQYF	TGCGCCAGCAGCCGAGGGGACAGTACCTACGAGCAGTACTTC
17	TRBD1	TRBJ2-1	few	TRBV13	CASSAHGDRGSYNEQFF	TGTGCCAGCAGCGCCCATGGGGACAGGGGATCCTACAATGAGCAGTTCTTC
15	TRBD2	TRBJ2-7	-	TRBV6-5	CASRQSGRFIYEQYF	TGTGCCAGCAGGCAAAGCGGGAGATTTATATACGAGCAGTACTTC